Listed here are 31 T cell receptor beta chains from one sample, sequenced in a study of blood T cell repertoires in COVID-19. Sequencing used immunoSEQ multiplex PCR; TCRdb keeps in-frame clones, though not all of them. Of hundreds of thousands of clones detected, around 84% appear once; the ten largest clones hold less than 20%. Source material: PBMCs or T cells enriched from blood (not recorded which). These receptors came from a man between 18 and 29 years old who had recovered from COVID-19.

This clone was seen only once. The rearrangement links TRBV3-1 (or the pseudogene TRBV3-2) to TRBJ1-2; D may be TRBD1 (5 bases). There are 17 residues in the CDR3. Germline V gene sequence: CDR1 LGHDT, CDR2 YNNKEL (reference sequence). Between the trimmed V and J ends, which lost 4 bases and 8 bases, there was a span of 26 bases. The CDR3 reads CASSPGEAVLSGFGYTF. The CDR3 DNA is TGTGCCAGCAGCCCGGGGGAGGCGGTTTTATCAGGCTTCGGCTACACCTTC.

V usage is TRBV6-5 and J usage is TRBJ2-3, with a tentative D call TRBD2 (6 bases). V was pared by 6 bases and J by 6 bases, with 13 bases between. The CDR3 contains 13 residues. Germline V CDR1 and CDR2: MNHEY, SVGAGI. This CDR3 reads CASRLRGKDTQYF. CDR3 nucleotides: TGTGCCAGCAGATTGCGGGGAAAGGATACGCAGTATTTT.

J is TRBJ2-7 and V is TRBV27, with D possibly being TRBD1 (5 bases). CDR3 length: 13 amino acids. V lost 8 bases to trimming and J lost 6 bases, with 17 bases between them. Per germline, CDR1 MNHEY and CDR2 SMNVEV (reference sequence). The CDR3 sequence: CASAGPRAFEQYF. The CDR3 coding sequence is TGTGCCAGCGCCGGCCCCAGGGCTTTCGAGCAGTACTTC.

J is TRBJ2-3 and V is TRBV15; D possibly corresponds to TRBD2 (7 bases). This CDR3 comprises 15 residues. Trimming stripped 1 base from V and 4 bases from J, with 12 bases between. CDR1 is LNHNV, CDR2 YYDKDF, per germline (reference sequence). CDR3 DNA: TGTGCCACCAGCAGAGGAGGGGGGGACGCAGATACGCAGTATTTT. Amino acid sequence: CATSRGGGDADTQYF.

This clone occurred a few times. The V and J genes are TRBV18 and TRBJ2-7; possible D gene TRBD2, 5 bases. The V and J ends lost 3 bases and 4 bases respectively, with 13 bases between them. The CDR3 spans 14 residues. Germline V gives CDR1 KGHSH, CDR2 LQKENI. The CDR3 bases are TGTGCCAGCTCACCTGCCGGGATGACGTACGAGCAGTACTTC. This sequence encodes CASSPAGMTYEQYF.

V usage is TRBV9 and J usage is TRBJ2-7, with 12 bases lining up with TRBD2. Looked up from germline, CDR1 is SGDLS and CDR2 is YYNGEE. CDR3 size: 15 residues. Trimming at V came to 4 bases and at J to 6 bases, leaving 8 bases not matched to a gene. CDR3 amino acids: CASSITSGRYSEQYF. In DNA, the CDR3 is TGTGCCAGCAGCATTACTAGCGGGAGGTACTCCGAGCAGTACTTC.

This chain joins TRBV15 and TRBJ2-3, with TRBD2 as a possible D gene (5 bases). With 1 base removed from V and 0 bases from J, the gap between germline ends came to 5 bases. The CDR3 totals 14 residues. Germline V gene sequence: CDR1 LNHNV, CDR2 YYDKDF (reference sequence). As DNA, the CDR3 is TGTGCCACCAGCAGAGGGGAGAGCACAGATACGCAGTATTTT. Translating gives CATSRGESTDTQYF. Supplemented by reference TRBV15 and TRBJ2-3, the full variable domain reads DAMVIQNPRYQVTQFGKPVTLSCSQTLNHNVMYWYQQKSSQAPKLLFHYYDKDFNNEADTPDNFQSRRPNTSFCFLDIRSPGLGDTAMYLCATSRGESTDTQYFGPGTRLTVL.

This clone has just a few counts. The V call is TRBV7-9, the J call TRBJ1-6, with 7 positions matching TRBD1. This CDR3 has 14 residues. V shed 1 base, J shed 9 bases, and the junction held 3 bases outside the gene matches. Per germline, CDR1 SEHNR and CDR2 FQNEAQ (reference sequence). The CDR3 region has the DNA TGTGCCAGCAGCTTAGGGCAGGGGGTTTCACCCCTCCACTTT. Protein product: CASSLGQGVSPLHF.

This chain links TRBV5-1 with TRBJ1-2; 12 bases agree with TRBD1. CDR1 SGHRS and CDR2 YFSETQ come from the germline V gene. The ends lost 3 bases at V and 8 bases at J; junction bases unmatched: 5. The CDR3 has 14 residues. DNA for the CDR3: TGCGCCAGCAGCTCGGGACAGGGGGCAGGCGGCTACACCTTC. The encoded protein is CASSSGQGAGGYTF.

The chain couples TRBV6-5 to TRBJ2-2; the match to TRBD2 covers 8 bases. The CDR3 is 13 residues long. Germline CDR1 is MNHEY and CDR2 is SVGAGI. V dropped 8 bases and J dropped 11; count of bases not matched to a gene: 10. This CDR3 reads CASDPSGLGELFF. CDR3 bases: TGTGCCAGCGACCCTAGCGGGCTCGGAGAGCTGTTTTTT.

The chain carries TRBV3-1 (or the pseudogene TRBV3-2) and TRBJ2-7; D is uncertain. The ends were cut back, 1 base at V and 4 bases at J, with 8 bases in the middle. In germline, CDR1 is LGHDT, CDR2 YNNKEL (reference sequence). The CDR3 totals 13 residues. For the CDR3, the DNA is TGTGCCAGCAGCCAAGCCCCAGTTTACGAGCAGTACTTC. Amino acid sequence: CASSQAPVYEQYF.

Written as DNA, the CDR3 is TGCGCCAGCAGCTTGGCGCAGGGTTCGGAGACCCAGTACTTC. Protein: CASSLAQGSETQYF. The chain uses TRBV5-1 and TRBJ2-5; D may be TRBD1 (5 bases). Trimming stripped 0 bases from V and 5 bases from J, with 11 bases between. The CDR3 consists of 14 residues. The germline CDR1 and CDR2 sequences are SGHRS and YFSETQ.

This chain links TRBV29-1 with TRBJ1-1; maybe TRBD1 (5 bases). Germline assignment: CDR1 SQVTM and CDR2 ANQGSEA. Between the trimmed V and J ends, which lost 5 bases and 4 bases, there was a span of 11 bases. CDR3 length: 12 residues. The CDR3 DNA follows: TGCAGCGTTCGCGGGGCGGGCACTGAAGCTTTCTTT. This translates into CSVRGAGTEAFF.

This chain uses TRBV6-4 with TRBJ2-3; TRBD1 is a possible D gene (6 bases). This CDR3 comprises 14 residues. Per the germline V gene, CDR1 is MRHNA and CDR2 is SNTAGT. V was clipped by 5 bases and J by 2 bases, with 11 bases between them. The CDR3 bases are TGTGCCAGCAGTTACAGGGCGTCCACAGATACGCAGTATTTT. Protein sequence: CASSYRASTDTQYF.

V and J are TRBV9 and TRBJ1-6, with no clear D. Germline CDR1 and CDR2: SGDLS and YYNGEE. The CDR3 runs to 17 residues. V was trimmed by 0 bases and J by 0 bases, leaving 10 bases between them. The CDR3, as DNA: TGTGCCAGCAGCGTAGGTGGCGCTAGCTCCTATAATTCACCCCTCCACTTT. Its translation is CASSVGGASSYNSPLHF.

This clone was observed once. The chain carries TRBV28 and TRBJ1-5; 12 bases are a match to TRBD1. V shed 6 bases and J 2 bases; nucleotides not matched to a gene: 11. This CDR3 is built from 18 residues. The V gene's germline CDR1 is MDHEN and CDR2 SYDVKM. The CDR3 loop is CASSANRDRGLGNQPQHF. The CDR3, as DNA: TGTGCCAGCAGCGCTAACCGGGACAGGGGGCTTGGCAATCAGCCCCAGCATTTT. Drawing the rest from reference TRBV28 and TRBJ1-5, the complete variable domain is DVKVTQSSRYLVKRTGEKVFLECVQDMDHENMFWYRQDPGLGLRLIYFSYDVKMKEKGDIPEGYSVSREKKERFSLILESASTNQTSMYLCASSANRDRGLGNQPQHFGDGTRLSIL.

The V call is TRBV6-5, the J call TRBJ1-3, with 7 bases aligning to TRBD1. The CDR3 is 14 residues long. The germline V gene encodes CDR1 MNHEY and CDR2 SVGAGI. Trimming took 6 bases from V and 1 from J; bases not matched to a gene: 3. CDR3 nucleotide sequence: TGTGCCAGCAGCCGGGGACAGTCTGGAAACACCATATATTTT. Its translation is CASSRGQSGNTIYF.

This clone has only a few counts. The CDR3 DNA reads as TGCGCCAGCAGCCAGGGGGGGCGCACTGAAGCTTTCTTT. Translating gives CASSQGGRTEAFF. This rearrangement joins TRBV4-1 to TRBJ1-1; D perhaps matches TRBD1 (6 bases). The V and J ends lost 3 bases and 4 bases respectively, with 9 bases between them. The V gene's germline CDR1 is MGHRA and CDR2 YSYEKL. The CDR3 has 13 residues.

The chain recombines TRBV5-1 with TRBJ2-7; D not resolved. CDR1 SGHRS and CDR2 YFSETQ come from the germline V gene. The CDR3 is 15 residues long. With 0 bases removed from V and 0 bases from J, the gap between germline ends came to 10 bases. The CDR3 nucleotides read TGCGCCAGCAGCTTGGCCCCAGGAAACTCCTACGAGCAGTACTTC. It yields the protein CASSLAPGNSYEQYF.

The V and J genes are TRBV2 and TRBJ1-5, with a weak D call TRBD1 (6 bases). V was shortened by 3 bases and J by 10 bases, with 19 bases between the two germline ends. This CDR3 is built from 15 residues. Germline assignment: CDR1 SNHLY and CDR2 FYNNEI. CDR3 nucleotides: TGTGCCAGCAGTGAGGGACACCCAGACAGGTCACCCCAGCATTTT. It translates to CASSEGHPDRSPQHF.

This clone was picked up one time. The chain links TRBV14 to TRBJ1-2; 7 bases are a match to TRBD1. V shed 6 bases, J shed 7 bases, and the junction held 8 bases outside the gene matches. The germline V gene encodes CDR1 SGHDN and CDR2 FVKESK. This CDR3 has 13 amino acids. The CDR3 DNA is TGTGCCAGCAGTCTGCTTGACAGGGCTGGCTACACCTTC. Translation gives CASSLLDRAGYTF.

This clone was counted a single time. The CDR3 reads CASRETGGKEKLFF. For the CDR3, the DNA is TGTGCCAGCAGGGAGACAGGGGGCAAAGAAAAACTGTTTTTT. V is TRBV2 and J is TRBJ1-4; 10 positions match TRBD1. Germline V gene sequence: CDR1 SNHLY, CDR2 FYNNEI. The length of the CDR3 is 14 residues. Losses at the gene ends were 6 bases for V and 8 bases for J; bases not matched to a gene: 6.

The CDR3 coding sequence is TGCGCCAGCAGCCCGCTACCTCCAGGGGTGTTCACTGAAGCTTTCTTT. Translating it yields CASSPLPPGVFTEAFF. The chain recombines TRBV4-1 with TRBJ1-1; weak D call: TRBD1 (6 bases). The CDR3 contains 16 residues. Germline assignment: CDR1 MGHRA and CDR2 YSYEKL. V dropped 4 bases and J dropped 4 bases, with 19 bases sitting between them.

This clone was seen only once. The V and J genes are TRBV5-4 and TRBJ1-5; D is possibly TRBD1 (6 bases). Trimming shortened V by 4 bases and J by 3 bases, and 8 bases separated the two germline ends. This CDR3 contains 13 residues. Germline CDR1 and CDR2: SGHNT and YYREEE (reference sequence). The CDR3 bases are TGTGCCAGCAGCCGGACAGACAATCAGCCCCAGCATTTT. Translating gives CASSRTDNQPQHF.

This clone was recorded once. In DNA form, the CDR3 reads TGTGCCAGCAGCTTTACTGCTACTGAAGCTTTCTTT. Translating gives CASSFTATEAFF. This sequence joins TRBV11-2 and TRBJ1-1, with D hard to call. The CDR3 spans 12 residues. Deletions cut 3 bases from V and 5 bases from J, with 7 bases between. The V gene's germline CDR1 is SGHAT and CDR2 FQNNGV. Full variable domain (remainder filled in from reference TRBV11-2 and TRBJ1-1): EAGVAQSPRYKIIEKRQSVAFWCNPISGHATLYWYQQILGQGPKLLIQFQNNGVVDDSQLPKDRFSAERLKGVDSTLKIQPAKLEDSAVYLCASSFTATEAFFGQGTRLTVV.

The CDR3: CASSRTPGQGNSPLHF. The CDR3 bases are TGTGCCAGCAGCAGAACACCGGGACAGGGTAATTCACCCCTCCACTTT. The rearrangement links TRBV5-4 to TRBJ1-6; 9 nucleotides match TRBD1. The CDR3 consists of 16 residues. Germline CDR1 and CDR2: SGHNT and YYREEE (reference sequence). V gave up 4 bases and J gave up 6 bases; unmatched junction bases: 8. Full variable domain (rest looked up from reference TRBV5-4 and TRBJ1-6): ETGVTQSPTHLIKTRGQQVTLRCSSQSGHNTVSWYQQALGQGPQFIFQYYREEENGRGNFPPRFSGLQFPNYSSELNVNALELDDSALYLCASSRTPGQGNSPLHFGNGTRLTVT.

CDR3 nucleotide sequence: TGTGCCAGCAGCGACAGCGGGCGAGGTGAAAAACTGTTTTTT. Amino acid sequence: CASSDSGRGEKLFF. This chain links TRBV2 with TRBJ1-4, with a tentative D call TRBD1 (5 bases). Germline lookup yields CDR1 SNHLY and CDR2 FYNNEI. The V end was cut by 6 bases, the J end by 7 bases, with 15 bases between. CDR3 size: 14 residues.

The chain carries TRBV11-3 and TRBJ2-5; TRBD1 matches 7 bases. This CDR3 has 14 amino acids. Looked up from germline, CDR1 is SGHNT and CDR2 is YENEEA. Unmatched junction bases numbered 6, after V lost 3 bases and J lost 5 bases. CDR3 sequence reads: CASSFRDSSETQYF. CDR3 in DNA: TGTGCCAGCAGCTTTCGGGACAGTTCCGAGACCCAGTACTTC.

This clone turned up a few times. V usage is TRBV10-3 and J usage is TRBJ1-4, with D possibly TRBD1 on 6 matching bases. Trimming cost V 3 bases and J 8 bases, with 16 bases left between them. The V gene's germline CDR1 is ENHRY and CDR2 SYGVKD. This CDR3 is 15 amino acids long. The CDR3 loop reads CAISEETGTSEKLFF. The CDR3 coding sequence is TGTGCCATCAGTGAAGAGACAGGCACATCCGAAAAACTGTTTTTT.

In the case of this clone: Germline is not matched at one junction end, which may reflect a read error. The J gene is TRBJ1-2, the V gene TRBV4-1; D call uncertain. From germline, CDR1 is MGHRA and CDR2 YSYEKL. CDR3 length equals 15 residues. CDR3 protein: CASRQEPTVNYGYTF. DNA for the CDR3: TGCGCCAGCAGGCAAGAACCTACAGTTAACTATGGCTACACCTTC.

The chain employs TRBV21-1 and TRBJ2-3; the table's D gene call, TRBD2, was not cross checked with the DNA. TRBV21-1 is described as a pseudogene. This CDR3 region has 20 residues. The CDR3 spells CASSKPSSSGGAYDSDTQYF. The CDR3 bases are TGTGCCAGCAGCAAACCAAGTTCCAGCGGGGGGGCCTATGATTCAGATACGCAGTATTTT.